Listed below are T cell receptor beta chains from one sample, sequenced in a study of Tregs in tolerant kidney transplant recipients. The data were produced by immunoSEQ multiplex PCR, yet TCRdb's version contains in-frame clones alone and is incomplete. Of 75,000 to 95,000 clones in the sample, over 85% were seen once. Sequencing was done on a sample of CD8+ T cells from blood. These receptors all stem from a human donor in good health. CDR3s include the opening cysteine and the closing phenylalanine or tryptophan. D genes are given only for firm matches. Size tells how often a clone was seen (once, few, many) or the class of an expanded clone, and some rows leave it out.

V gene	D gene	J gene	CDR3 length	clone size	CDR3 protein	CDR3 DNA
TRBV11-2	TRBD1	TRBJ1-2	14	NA	CASSLGTGVLGYTF	TGTGCCAGCAGCTTAGGGACAGGGGTACTTGGCTACACCTTC
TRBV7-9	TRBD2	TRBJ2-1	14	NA	CASARAGGPNEQFF	TGTGCGTCTGCGCGAGCGGGAGGACCCAATGAGCAGTTCTTC
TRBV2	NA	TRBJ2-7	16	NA	CASPLNTGTSGYEQYF	TGTGCCAGCCCTCTTAATACCGGGACGAGCGGCTACGAGCAGTACTTC
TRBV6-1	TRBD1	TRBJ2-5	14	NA	CASSEQGAVETQYF	TGTGCCAGCAGTGAGCAGGGGGCCGTAGAGACCCAGTACTTC
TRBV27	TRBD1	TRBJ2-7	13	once	CASSPGTGSEQYF	TGTGCCAGCAGCCCCGGGACAGGGTCCGAGCAGTACTTC
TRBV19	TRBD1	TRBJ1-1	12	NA	CASSIPGQVGFF	TGTGCCAGTAGTATCCCAGGACAGGTCGGTTTCTTT
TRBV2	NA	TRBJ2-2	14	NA	CASRVGGSTGELFF	TGTGCCAGCAGAGTGGGGGGATCGACCGGGGAGCTGTTTTTT
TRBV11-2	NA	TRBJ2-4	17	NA	CASSLTNGTFIRDIQYF	TGTGCCAGCAGCTTGACCAACGGGACCTTCATTAGGGACATTCAGTACTTC
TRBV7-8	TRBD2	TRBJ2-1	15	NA	CASSPASGNYNEQFF	TGTGCCAGCAGCCCGGCTAGCGGAAACTACAATGAGCAGTTCTTC
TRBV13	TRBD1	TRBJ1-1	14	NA	CASSLTGADTEAFF	TGTGCCAGCAGCTTAACAGGGGCGGACACTGAAGCTTTCTTT
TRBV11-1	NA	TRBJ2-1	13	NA	CASSLGGSPEQFF	TGTGCCAGCAGCTTAGGGGGGTCGCCGGAGCAGTTCTTC
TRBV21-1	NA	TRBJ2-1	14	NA	CASRPVAGMDEQFF	TGTGCCAGCAGACCAGTAGCGGGAATGGATGAGCAGTTCTTC
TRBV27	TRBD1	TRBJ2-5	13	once	CASTTGGQETQYF	TGTGCCAGCACAACAGGGGGGCAAGAGACCCAGTACTTC
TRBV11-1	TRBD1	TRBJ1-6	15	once	CASSPFPGGHSPLHF	TGTGCCAGCAGCCCTTTTCCAGGGGGTCATTCACCCCTCCACTTT
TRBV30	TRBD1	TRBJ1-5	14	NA	CAWNGGQGNQPQHF	TGTGCCTGGAATGGAGGACAGGGCAATCAGCCCCAGCATTTT
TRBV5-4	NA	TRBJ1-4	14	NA	CASSLIGTNEKLFF	TGTGCCAGCAGCTTGATAGGGACTAATGAAAAACTGTTTTTT
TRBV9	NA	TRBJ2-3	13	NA	CASRPLAADTQYF	TGTGCCAGCAGGCCCCTGGCGGCAGATACGCAGTATTTT
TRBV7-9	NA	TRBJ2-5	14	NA	CASTIERTQETQYF	TGTGCCAGCACCATAGAGCGGACCCAAGAGACCCAGTACTTC
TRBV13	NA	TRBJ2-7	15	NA	CASSPWTESSYEQYF	TGTGCCAGCAGCCCCTGGACAGAGAGCTCCTACGAGCAGTACTTC